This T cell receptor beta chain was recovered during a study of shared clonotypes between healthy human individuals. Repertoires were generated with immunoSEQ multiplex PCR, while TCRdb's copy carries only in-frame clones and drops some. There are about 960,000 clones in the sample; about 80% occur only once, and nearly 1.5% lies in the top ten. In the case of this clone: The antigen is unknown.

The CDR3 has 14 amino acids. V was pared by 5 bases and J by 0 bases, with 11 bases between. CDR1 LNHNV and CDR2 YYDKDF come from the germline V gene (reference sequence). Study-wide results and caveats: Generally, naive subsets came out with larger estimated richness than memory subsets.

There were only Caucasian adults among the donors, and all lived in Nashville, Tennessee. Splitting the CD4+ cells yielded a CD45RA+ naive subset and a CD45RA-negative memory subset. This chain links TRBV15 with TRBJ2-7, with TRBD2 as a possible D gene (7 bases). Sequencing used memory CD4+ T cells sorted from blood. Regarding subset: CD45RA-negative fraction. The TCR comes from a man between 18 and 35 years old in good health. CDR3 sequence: CATSLRGPSYEQYF. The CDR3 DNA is TGTGCCACCAGCTTGCGGGGGCCCTCCTACGAGCAGTACTTC.